This T cell receptor (beta chain) was found in a study of shared clonotypes between healthy human individuals. Profiling relied on immunoSEQ multiplex PCR, and the TCRdb table lists in-frame clones only, not all of them. The sample has 1,400,000 or so clones, approximately 98.5% seen once. The CDR3 covers 13 residues. The ends lost 4 bases at V and 7 bases at J; junction bases unmatched: 6. From germline, CDR1 is PRHDT and CDR2 FYEKMQ (reference sequence). This receptor was taken from a young man in good health. The chain has TRBV13 and TRBJ1-2; 7 nucleotides align to TRBD1. Sequencing input: naive CD4+ T cells sorted from blood. This sample's subset: CD45RA+ positively selected. The DNA for the CDR3 is TGTGCCAGCAGCTCACAGGGGTTAGGTGGCTACACCTTC. This encodes CASSSQGLGGYTF.